This T cell receptor (beta chain) was identified during a study of blood T cell repertoires in COVID-19. On the study more broadly: The origin of the acute and convalescent COVID-19 samples was the United States, Italy and Spain. T cells, B-cell-depleted T cells, or PBMCs provided the cDNA or gDNA that served as material.

The CDR3 spans 16 residues. The junction had 9 bases not matched to a gene; V was cut back by 2 bases and J by 7 bases. Germline values: CDR1 SGHRS, CDR2 YFSETQ. This clone was seen once. Profiled with immunoSEQ multiplex PCR; TCRdb holds only in-frame clones, not every one. The repertoire holds about 48,000 clones, 75% to 90% seen once, with 15% to 19% in the top ten. The chain carries TRBV5-1 and TRBJ1-6; the match to TRBD1 covers 7 bases. Sample: peripheral blood. The source of this sequence is a human donor in a cohort sampled during active COVID-19. The donor label of this sample is uncertain. The CDR3 region is CASSLTRDRANSPLHF. CDR3 nucleotide sequence: TGCGCCAGCAGCTTAACGCGAGACAGGGCCAATTCACCCCTCCACTTT.